This TCR beta chain was identified during a study of blood T cells in healthy people across ages. Overall study: Template-switching capture recovered about one barcoded beta molecule per two T cells. Study observations and caveats: Among T cells, TCR beta diversity per million cells dropped roughly linearly as age rose. Unsorted PBMC material precluded a definitive naive versus antigen-experienced comparison.

Worth noting for this clonotype: What it recognizes is unknown.

It was with a sample-barcoded 5' primer and a J-beta primer mix that a second PCR of about 7 to 12 cycles was run. Each TCR beta cDNA got a 12-nucleotide random molecular identifier. In TCRdb, the 5' RACE reads were re-called with MiXCR into one record per CDR3 protein. The table has 1.2 million to 1.5 million distinct CDR3 sequences, approximately 59% seen once. The CDR3 covers 18 residues. V lost 1 base, J lost 0 bases, and 15 bases lay in between. The germline V gene encodes CDR1 SGHTA and CDR2 FQGNSA. The specimen sequenced was blood. The receptor was isolated from a man in his late teens or twenties in good health. The genes are TRBV7-2 and TRBJ2-2, with D unclear. CDR3 residues: CASSLVQLVQTNTGELFF. DNA of the CDR3: TGTGCCAGCAGCTTAGTTCAGTTGGTACAGACGAACACCGGGGAGCTGTTTTTT.